Listed here is a single TCR beta chain. Its antigen is as yet unknown. This specimen comes from a study of T cell responses to AZD1222 COVID-19 vaccine. Pooling of second doses given at about 4 or about 12 weeks was done. Between the trimmed V and J ends, which lost 4 bases and 3 bases, there was a span of 9 bases. Germline CDR1 reads GTSNPN; CDR2 reads SVGIG (reference sequence). The CDR3 has 12 amino acids. Findings and limits, study-wide: Clonal diversity may have been underestimated in mostly white British donors. Vaccine-associated CD4 TCRs spanned spike, dominant at 160-218 and 743-854. Increased Spike-specific TCR breadth and depth were observed after two AZD1222 doses.

Libraries were prepared by immunoSEQ multiplex PCR; TCRdb keeps only in-frame clonotypes and omits some of them. The sample holds over 75,000 clones, 80% to 90% seen once. The input for sequencing was peripheral blood, taken 28 days after the second AZD1222 dose. The chain has TRBV30 and TRBJ1-2; D gene unclear. The sequence was collected from an adult who received the AZD1222 COVID-19 vaccine. The CDR3 DNA reads as TGTGCCTGGAATGGTCTGGACTATGGCTACACCTTC. Translation gives CAWNGLDYGYTF.